This T cell receptor beta chain derives from a study of shared clonotypes between healthy human individuals. To note about this clone: Its antigen is not known. Mismatch with germline at one junction end may stem from a read error.

Clones were read by immunoSEQ multiplex PCR, and TCRdb kept only the in-frame ones, dropping some. The sample yields under 1,100,000 clones, 60% to 80% seen once. Whole-study results and caveats: Rarefaction curves obtained for sorted subsets showed sequencing incomplete despite large depth. Roughly 4.7% was the fraction of naive CD4 clonotypes found shared across a handful of donors.

Per germline, CDR1 SSHAT and CDR2 FNYEAQ (reference sequence). CDR3 length: 13 amino acids. All donors were Caucasian adults living in Nashville, Tennessee. This clonotype was sampled from a man between 18 and 35 years old in good health. This chain uses TRBV7-7 with TRBJ2-7, with 9 bases that match TRBD1. Sequencing was carried out using memory CD4+ T cells sorted from blood. Regarding subset: CD45RA-negative fraction. CDR3 DNA sequence: TGTGCTAGCAGCTTCCGACAGGGGGGTGAGCAGTACTTC. Translating gives CASSFRQGGEQYF.